This T cell receptor (beta chain) was recorded in a study of OX40 agonist ivuxolimab in advanced cancers. The overall study: The group had a mean age of around 60 years, ranged from 23 to 79, and was 80% to 85% male. Overall study findings and caveats: At doses 0.1 to 3.0 mg/kg, CD4+ and CD8+ clones expanded. The study found that CD8+ T cells averaged more expanded clones than CD4+. Those patients achieving a partial response at 0.1-3.0 mg/kg showed among the lowest clonal expansion.

Assay: immunoSEQ multiplex PCR; the TCRdb copy retains only in-frame clones and omits some. This table has more than 85,000 clones, roughly nine tenths appearing once. Per the germline V gene, CDR1 is MDHEN and CDR2 is SYDVKM. The germline V and J ends were trimmed by 7 bases and 3 bases, with 18 bases remaining between them. This CDR3 spans 16 amino acids. Worth noting for this clone: Its specificity is not known.

The sequenced sample was CD4+ or CD8+ T cells sorted from blood, obtained in a trial of the OX40 agonist ivuxolimab. This receptor was identified in an adult with an advanced solid tumor such as melanoma, head and neck, liver or kidney cancer. This rearrangement joins TRBV28 to TRBJ1-4, with no clear D. This chain's CDR3 is CASTTLAAGANEKLFF. The CDR3 nucleotides read TGTGCCAGCACCACCTTGGCCGCCGGGGCTAATGAAAAACTGTTTTTT.